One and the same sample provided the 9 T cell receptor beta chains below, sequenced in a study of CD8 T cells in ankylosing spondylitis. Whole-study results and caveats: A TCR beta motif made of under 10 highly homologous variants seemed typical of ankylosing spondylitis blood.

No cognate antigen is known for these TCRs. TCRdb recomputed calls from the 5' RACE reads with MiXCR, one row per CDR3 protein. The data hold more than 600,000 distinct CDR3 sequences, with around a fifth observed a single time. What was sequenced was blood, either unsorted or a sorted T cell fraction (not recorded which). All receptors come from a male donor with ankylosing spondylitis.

CDR3: CASSQVPGGGSQETQYF. DNA for the CDR3: TGTGCCAGCAGCCAAGTACCTGGCGGGGGGTCTCAAGAGACCCAGTACTTC. V gene TRBV4-2 combines with J gene TRBJ2-5, with 8 bases fitting TRBD2. This CDR3 spans 17 amino acids. The germline V gene encodes CDR1 LGHNA and CDR2 YNFKEQ. The V and J ends lost 1 base and 2 bases, in that order; junction bases with no gene match: 9.

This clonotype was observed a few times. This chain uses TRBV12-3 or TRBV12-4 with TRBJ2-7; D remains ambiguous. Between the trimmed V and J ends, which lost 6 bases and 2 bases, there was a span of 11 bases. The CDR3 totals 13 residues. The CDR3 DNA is TGTGCCAGCAGCCGAGAGGTTACCTACGAGCAGTACTTC. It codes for CASSREVTYEQYF.

DNA for the CDR3: TGTGCCTGGAGTGGGGAGGGGAATTCACCCCTCCACTTT. Amino acids: CAWSGEGNSPLHF. The rearrangement uses TRBV30 and TRBJ1-6; D possibly corresponds to TRBD1 (5 bases). Trimming stripped 1 base from V and 7 bases from J, with 8 bases between. CDR1 is GTSNPN, CDR2 SVGIG, per germline (reference sequence). The CDR3 length is 13 residues. The full variable domain, its missing parts supplied by reference TRBV30 and TRBJ1-6, is SQTIHQWPATLVQPVGSPLSLECTVEGTSNPNLYWYRQAAGRGLQLLFYSVGIGQISSEVPQNLSASRPQDRQFILSSKKLLLSDSGFYLCAWSGEGNSPLHFGNGTRLTVT.

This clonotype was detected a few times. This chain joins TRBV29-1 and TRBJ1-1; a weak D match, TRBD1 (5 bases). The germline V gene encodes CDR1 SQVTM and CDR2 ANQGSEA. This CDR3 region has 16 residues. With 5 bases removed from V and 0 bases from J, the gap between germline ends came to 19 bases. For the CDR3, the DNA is TGCAGCGTTCAGGGTGGGTCAGGGAGTATGAACACTGAAGCTTTCTTT. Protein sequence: CSVQGGSGSMNTEAFF.

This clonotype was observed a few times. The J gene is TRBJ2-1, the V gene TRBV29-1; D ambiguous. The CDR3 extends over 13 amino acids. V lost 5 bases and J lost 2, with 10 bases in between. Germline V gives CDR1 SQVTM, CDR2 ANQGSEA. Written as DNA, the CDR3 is TGCAGCGTTCGAGAAGAGACCTACAATGAGCAGTTCTTC. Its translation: CSVREETYNEQFF.

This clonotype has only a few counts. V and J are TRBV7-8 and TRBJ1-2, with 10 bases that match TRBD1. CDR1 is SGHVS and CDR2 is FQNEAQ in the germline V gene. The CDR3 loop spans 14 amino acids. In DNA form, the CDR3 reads TGTGCTAGCGGGGGGGGACAGGGGTATTCAGGCTACACCTTC. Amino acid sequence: CASGGGQGYSGYTF.

CDR3 DNA: TGCAGCGTTGTGTCTCTTAGCTCCTACAATGAGCAGTTCTTC. The encoded protein is CSVVSLSSYNEQFF. The chain employs TRBV29-1 and TRBJ2-1, with D unclear. The CDR3 spans 14 residues. The V gene's germline CDR1 is SQVTM and CDR2 ANQGSEA. Trimming shortened V by 4 bases and J by 0 bases, and 10 bases separated the two germline ends.

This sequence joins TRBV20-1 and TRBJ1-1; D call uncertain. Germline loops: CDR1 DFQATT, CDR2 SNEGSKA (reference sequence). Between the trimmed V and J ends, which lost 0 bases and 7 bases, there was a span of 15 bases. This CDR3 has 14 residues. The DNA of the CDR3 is TGCAGTGCTAGAGATCCTAGAGCGGGGATTGAAGCTTTCTTT. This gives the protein CSARDPRAGIEAFF.

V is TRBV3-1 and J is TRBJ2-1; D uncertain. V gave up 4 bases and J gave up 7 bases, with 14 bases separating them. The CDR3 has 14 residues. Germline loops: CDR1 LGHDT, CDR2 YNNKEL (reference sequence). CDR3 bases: TGTGCCAGCAGCCCTGATCCGAGTGAGAATGAGCAGTTCTTC. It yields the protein CASSPDPSENEQFF.